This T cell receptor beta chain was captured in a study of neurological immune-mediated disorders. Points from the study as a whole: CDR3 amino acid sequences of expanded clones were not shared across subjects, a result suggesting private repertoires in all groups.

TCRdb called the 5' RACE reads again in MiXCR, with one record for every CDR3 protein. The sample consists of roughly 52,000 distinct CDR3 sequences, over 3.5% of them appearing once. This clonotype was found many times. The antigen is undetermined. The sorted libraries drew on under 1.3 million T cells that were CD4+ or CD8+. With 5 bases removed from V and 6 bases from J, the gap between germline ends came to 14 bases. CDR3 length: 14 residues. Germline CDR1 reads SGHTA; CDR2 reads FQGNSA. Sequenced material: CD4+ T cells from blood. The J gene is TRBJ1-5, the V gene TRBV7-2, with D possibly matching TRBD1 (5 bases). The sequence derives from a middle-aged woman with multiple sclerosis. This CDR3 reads CASSPFEGRQPQHF. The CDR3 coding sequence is TGTGCCAGCAGCCCCTTCGAGGGACGTCAGCCCCAGCATTTT.